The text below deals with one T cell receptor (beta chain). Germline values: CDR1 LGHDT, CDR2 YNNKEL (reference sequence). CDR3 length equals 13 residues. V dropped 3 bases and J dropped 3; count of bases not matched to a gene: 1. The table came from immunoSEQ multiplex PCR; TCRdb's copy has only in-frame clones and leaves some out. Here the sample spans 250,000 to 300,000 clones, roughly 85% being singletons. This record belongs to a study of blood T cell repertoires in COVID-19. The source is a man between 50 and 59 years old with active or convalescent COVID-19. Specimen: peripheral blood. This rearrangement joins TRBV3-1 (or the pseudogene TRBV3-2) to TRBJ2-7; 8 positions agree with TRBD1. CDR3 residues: CASSQGTGYEQYF. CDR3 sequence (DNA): TGTGCCAGCAGCCAGGGGACAGGCTACGAGCAGTACTTC.